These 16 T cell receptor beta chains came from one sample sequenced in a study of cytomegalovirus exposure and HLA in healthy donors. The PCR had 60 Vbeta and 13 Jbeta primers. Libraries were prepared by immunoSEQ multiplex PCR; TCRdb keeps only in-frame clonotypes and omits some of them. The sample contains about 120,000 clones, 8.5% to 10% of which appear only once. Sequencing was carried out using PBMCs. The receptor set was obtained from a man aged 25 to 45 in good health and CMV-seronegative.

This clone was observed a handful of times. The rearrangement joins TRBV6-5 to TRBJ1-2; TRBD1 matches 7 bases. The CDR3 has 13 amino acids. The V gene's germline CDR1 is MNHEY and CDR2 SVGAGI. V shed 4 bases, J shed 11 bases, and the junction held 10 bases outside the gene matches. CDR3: CASSSTGPLQYTF. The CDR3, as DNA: TGTGCCAGCAGTTCGACAGGGCCACTTCAGTACACCTTC.

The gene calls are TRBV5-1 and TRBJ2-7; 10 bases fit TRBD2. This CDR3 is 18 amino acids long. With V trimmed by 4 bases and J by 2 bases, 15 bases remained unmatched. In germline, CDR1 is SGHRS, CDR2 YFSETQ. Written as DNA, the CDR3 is TGCGCCAGCAGCCTGACTAGCGGGCCACCTCTCCCCCCCTACGAGCAGTACTTC. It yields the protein CASSLTSGPPLPPYEQYF.

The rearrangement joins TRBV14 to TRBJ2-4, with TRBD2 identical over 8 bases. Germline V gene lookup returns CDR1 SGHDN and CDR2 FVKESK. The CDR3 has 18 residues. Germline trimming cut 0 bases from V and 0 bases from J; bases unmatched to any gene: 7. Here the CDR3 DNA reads TGTGCCAGCAGCCAAGATTTGGGAGCGGGAGTAGCCAAAAACATTCAGTACTTC. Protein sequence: CASSQDLGAGVAKNIQYF. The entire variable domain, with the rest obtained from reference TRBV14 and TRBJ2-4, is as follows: EAGVTQFPSHSVIEKGQTVTLRCDPISGHDNLYWYRRVMGKEIKFLLHFVKESKQDESGMPNNRFLAERTGGTYSTLKVQPAELEDSGVYFCASSQDLGAGVAKNIQYFGAGTRLSVL.

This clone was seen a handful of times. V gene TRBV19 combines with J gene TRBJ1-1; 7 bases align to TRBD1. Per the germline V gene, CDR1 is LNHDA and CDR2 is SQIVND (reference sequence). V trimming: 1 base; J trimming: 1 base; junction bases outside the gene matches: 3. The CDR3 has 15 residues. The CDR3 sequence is CASSIVHRGNTEAFF. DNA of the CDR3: TGTGCCAGTAGTATAGTTCACAGGGGGAACACTGAAGCTTTCTTT.

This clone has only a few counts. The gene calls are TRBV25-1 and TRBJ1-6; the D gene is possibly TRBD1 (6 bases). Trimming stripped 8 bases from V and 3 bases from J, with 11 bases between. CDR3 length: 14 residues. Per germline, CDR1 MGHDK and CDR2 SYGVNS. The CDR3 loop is CASEGDIYNSPLHF. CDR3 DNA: TGTGCCAGCGAAGGGGACATCTATAATTCACCCCTCCACTTT. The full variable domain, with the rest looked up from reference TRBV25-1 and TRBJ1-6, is EADIYQTPRYLVIGTGKKITLECSQTMGHDKMYWYQQDPGMELHLIHYSYGVNSTEKGDLSSESTVSRIRTEHFPLTLESARPSHTSQYLCASEGDIYNSPLHFGNGTRLTVT.

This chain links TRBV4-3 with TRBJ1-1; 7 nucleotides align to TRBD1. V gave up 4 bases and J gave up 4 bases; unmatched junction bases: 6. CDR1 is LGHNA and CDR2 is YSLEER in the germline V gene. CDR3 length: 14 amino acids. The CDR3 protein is CASSRLTGSTEAFF. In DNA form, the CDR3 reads TGCGCCAGCAGCCGACTGACAGGGAGCACTGAAGCTTTCTTT.

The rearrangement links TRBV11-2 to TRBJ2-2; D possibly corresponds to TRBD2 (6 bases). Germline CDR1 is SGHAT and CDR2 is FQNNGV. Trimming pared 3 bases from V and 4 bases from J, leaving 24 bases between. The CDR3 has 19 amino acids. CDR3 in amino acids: CASSFLRPGRGGSTGELFF. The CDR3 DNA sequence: TGTGCCAGCAGCTTCCTTCGTCCCGGACGGGGAGGTAGCACCGGGGAGCTGTTTTTT.

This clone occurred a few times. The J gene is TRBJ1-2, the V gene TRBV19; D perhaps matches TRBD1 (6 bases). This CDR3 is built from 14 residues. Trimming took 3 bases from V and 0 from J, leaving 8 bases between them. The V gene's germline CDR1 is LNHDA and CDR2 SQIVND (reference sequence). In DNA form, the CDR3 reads TGTGCCAGTAGTATCAGGGGAGCTAACTATGGCTACACCTTC. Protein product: CASSIRGANYGYTF.

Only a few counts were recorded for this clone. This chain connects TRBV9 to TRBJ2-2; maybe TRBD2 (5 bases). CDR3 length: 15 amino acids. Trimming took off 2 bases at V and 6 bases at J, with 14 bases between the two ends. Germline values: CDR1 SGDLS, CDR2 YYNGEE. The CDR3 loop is CASSVGDYRPGELFF. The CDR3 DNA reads TGTGCCAGCAGCGTCGGCGACTACCGCCCCGGGGAGCTGTTTTTT.

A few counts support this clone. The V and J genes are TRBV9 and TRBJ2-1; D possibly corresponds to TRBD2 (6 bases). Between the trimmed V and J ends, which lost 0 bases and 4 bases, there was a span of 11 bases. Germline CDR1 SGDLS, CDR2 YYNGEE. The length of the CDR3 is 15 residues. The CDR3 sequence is CASSVGPGAYNEQFF. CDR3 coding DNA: TGTGCCAGCAGCGTAGGTCCGGGAGCATACAATGAGCAGTTCTTC.

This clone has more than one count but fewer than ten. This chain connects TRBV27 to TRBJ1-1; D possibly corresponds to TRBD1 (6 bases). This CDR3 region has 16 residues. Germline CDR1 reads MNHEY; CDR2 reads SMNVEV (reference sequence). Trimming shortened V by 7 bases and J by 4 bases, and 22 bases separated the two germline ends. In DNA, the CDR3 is TGTGCCAGCATGTCGCTTCGGGGAAGGGGGAGCACTGAAGCTTTCTTT. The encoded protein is CASMSLRGRGSTEAFF.

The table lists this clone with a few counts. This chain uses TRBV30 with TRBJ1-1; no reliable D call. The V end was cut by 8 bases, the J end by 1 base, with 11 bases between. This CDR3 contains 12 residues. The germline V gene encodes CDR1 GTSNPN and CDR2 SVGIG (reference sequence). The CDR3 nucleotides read TGTGCCGGCGGACGGGGGAACACTGAAGCTTTCTTT. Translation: CAGGRGNTEAFF.

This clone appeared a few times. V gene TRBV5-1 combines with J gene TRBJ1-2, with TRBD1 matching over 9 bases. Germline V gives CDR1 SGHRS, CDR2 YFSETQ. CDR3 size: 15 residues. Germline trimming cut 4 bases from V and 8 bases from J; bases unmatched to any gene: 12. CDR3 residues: CASSLLQGAPGGYTF. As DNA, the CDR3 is TGCGCCAGCAGCCTCCTACAGGGGGCGCCGGGGGGCTACACCTTC.

The chain's CDR3 is CASSLDNYNEQFF. CDR3 sequence (DNA): TGCGCCAGCAGCTTGGACAACTACAATGAGCAGTTCTTC. This chain connects TRBV5-1 to TRBJ2-1; D call uncertain. The V end lost 0 bases, the J end lost 3 bases, and 4 bases lay between the germline ends. Germline V gene sequence: CDR1 SGHRS, CDR2 YFSETQ. The CDR3 runs 13 residues. Full variable domain (missing parts from reference TRBV5-1 and TRBJ2-1): KAGVTQTPRYLIKTRGQQVTLSCSPISGHRSVSWYQQTPGQGLQFLFEYFSETQRNKGNFPGRFSGRQFSNSRSEMNVSTLELGDSALYLCASSLDNYNEQFFGPGTRLTVL.

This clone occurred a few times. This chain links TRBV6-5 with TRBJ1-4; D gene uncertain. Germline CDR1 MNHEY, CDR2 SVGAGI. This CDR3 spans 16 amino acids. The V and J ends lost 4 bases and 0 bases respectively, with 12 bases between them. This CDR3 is CASSSSIRPTNEKLFF. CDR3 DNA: TGTGCCAGCAGTTCTTCTATCAGGCCAACTAATGAAAAACTGTTTTTT.

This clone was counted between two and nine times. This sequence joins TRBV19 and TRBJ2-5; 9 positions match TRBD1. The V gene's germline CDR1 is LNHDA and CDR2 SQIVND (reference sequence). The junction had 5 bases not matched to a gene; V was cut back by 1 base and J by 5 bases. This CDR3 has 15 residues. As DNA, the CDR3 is TGTGCCAGTAGTATAGGGACAGGGGTTGGGGAGACCCAGTACTTC. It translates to CASSIGTGVGETQYF.